A single sample is the source of the 25 T cell receptor beta chains below, sequenced in a study of ipilimumab plus nivolumab after autologous stem cell transplantation. Measured with immunoSEQ multiplex PCR; TCRdb has only the in-frame clones, and not every one. The table shows fewer than 20,000 clones, with 80% to 85% occurring only once. The source was PBMCs, collected in a trial of ipilimumab plus nivolumab as post-transplant consolidation. The source of these receptors is a male donor with diffuse large B-cell lymphoma.

This clone has just one count. The chain has TRBV5-6 and TRBJ2-4; no definite D call. The CDR3 totals 16 residues. Germline V CDR1 and CDR2: SGHDT, YYEEEE. Trimming shortened V by 4 bases and J by 6 bases, and 20 bases separated the two germline ends. CDR3 DNA: TGTGCCAGCAGCACGCCGGTGGGGTATTTGAGAAACATTCAGTACTTC. This sequence encodes CASSTPVGYLRNIQYF.

The J gene is TRBJ2-2, the V gene TRBV7-9; D gene uncertain. The V and J ends lost 5 bases and 6 bases respectively, with 16 bases between them. The CDR3 has 15 amino acids. The V gene's germline CDR1 is SEHNR and CDR2 FQNEAQ (reference sequence). CDR3 bases: TGTGCCAGCAGCCCTCCAAACAAGGAGTCCGGGGAGCTGTTTTTT. It encodes CASSPPNKESGELFF.

The V gene is TRBV29-1, the J gene TRBJ1-1; weak D call: TRBD1 (6 bases). CDR3 length: 10 residues. CDR1 is SQVTM and CDR2 is ANQGSEA in the germline V gene. The V and J ends lost 3 bases and 11 bases respectively, with 10 bases between them. The CDR3 region is CSVEKGGAFF. The CDR3 DNA reads as TGCAGCGTTGAGAAGGGGGGTGCTTTCTTT.

The V gene is TRBV21-1, the J gene TRBJ2-7; TRBD2 is the table's D call, not checked against the DNA. TRBV21-1 is shown as a pseudogene. The CDR3 covers 14 residues. DNA of the CDR3: TGTGCCAGACCTACTGGGGGGGTCCCCTACGAGCAGTACTTC. It yields the protein CARPTGGVPYEQYF.

V usage is TRBV9 and J usage is TRBJ1-4; D is undetermined. Germline loops: CDR1 SGDLS, CDR2 YYNGEE. Trimming stripped 3 bases from V and 3 bases from J, with 3 bases between. This CDR3 region has 12 residues. CDR3 loop: CASSASNEKLFF. DNA for the CDR3: TGTGCCAGCAGCGCCTCTAATGAAAAACTGTTTTTT.

The chain combines TRBV10-3 with TRBJ2-1, with 9 nucleotides matching TRBD2. Germline-derived CDR1 and CDR2 are ENHRY and SYGVKD. J lost 6 bases, V lost 2 bases, and 14 bases had no gene match. The CDR3 sequence is 18 residues long. DNA for the CDR3: TGTGCCATCAGTGAGAGCCTAGCGGGGAAGTTTTCGAGCAATGAGCAGTTCTTC. This gives the protein CAISESLAGKFSSNEQFF.

The V gene is TRBV11-2, the J gene TRBJ1-1, with 8 bases lining up with TRBD1. CDR1 and CDR2 from the germline V gene are SGHAT and FQNNGV. J was trimmed by 6 bases and V by 5 bases; bases with no gene match: 14. The CDR3 has 16 residues. The CDR3 is CASSHLPQGAASEAFF. The CDR3 bases are TGTGCCAGCAGCCACCTACCGCAGGGGGCTGCATCTGAAGCTTTCTTT.

The chain links TRBV4-3 to TRBJ1-2; unclear D gene. This CDR3 region has 16 residues. CDR1 LGHNA and CDR2 YSLEER come from the germline V gene. V was clipped by 0 bases and J by 4 bases, with 15 bases between them. The CDR3 DNA reads as TGCGCCAGCAGCCAAGATCCCAGCGCTCCGCTCTATGGCTACACCTTC. Translation gives CASSQDPSAPLYGYTF.

The chain recombines TRBV27 with TRBJ1-1; the D is unclear. Germline CDR1 reads MNHEY; CDR2 reads SMNVEV (reference sequence). Between the trimmed V and J ends, which lost 2 bases and 5 bases, there was a span of 9 bases. This CDR3 contains 13 residues. The CDR3 loop reads CASSLREGTEAFF. The CDR3, as DNA: TGTGCCAGCAGTTTAAGGGAAGGGACTGAAGCTTTCTTT.

The rearrangement links TRBV28 to TRBJ1-1; D not certain. The CDR3 extends over 12 amino acids. The germline V and J ends were trimmed by 3 bases and 6 bases, with 8 bases remaining between them. The germline CDR1 and CDR2 sequences are MDHEN and SYDVKM. For the CDR3, the DNA is TGTGCCAGCAGTTTCCCGGTTCCTGAAGCTTTCTTT. Protein: CASSFPVPEAFF.

This clone was recorded a few times. V is TRBV6-1 and J is TRBJ2-7; 13 positions agree with TRBD2. V shed 11 bases and J 7 bases; nucleotides not matched to a gene: 11. The germline gives CDR1 MNHNS, CDR2 SASEGT. The CDR3 extends over 14 amino acids. CDR3 protein: CAAGTSGGAGEQYF. The DNA of the CDR3 is TGTGCCGCGGGCACTAGCGGGGGGGCGGGAGAGCAGTACTTC.

This clone has more than one count but fewer than ten. This chain joins TRBV15 and TRBJ1-2; D possibly corresponds to TRBD1 (5 bases). The CDR3 is 16 residues long. V lost 2 bases to trimming and J lost 5 bases, with 18 bases between them. The V gene's germline CDR1 is LNHNV and CDR2 YYDKDF (reference sequence). For the CDR3, the DNA is TGTGCCACCAGCAGATCTGGACATTCGTTCTTATATGGCTACACCTTC. As protein: CATSRSGHSFLYGYTF.

In regard to this clone: Other nucleotide sequences from this sample produce the same CDR3. CDR3 in amino acids: CAISESMAVRSNEKLFF. The CDR3 nucleotides are TGTGCCATCAGTGAGTCTATGGCGGTGAGATCTAATGAAAAACTGTTTTTT. The chain joins TRBV10-3 to TRBJ1-4; no reliable D call. There are 17 residues in the CDR3. The germline gives CDR1 ENHRY, CDR2 SYGVKD. Trimming removed 0 bases at V and 3 bases at J, with 14 bases between.

The chain uses TRBV7-6 and TRBJ2-2; TRBD2 matches at 9 bases. The CDR3 spans 14 residues. V lost 5 bases and J lost 5; bases outside the gene matches: 3. Germline CDR1 is SGHVS and CDR2 is FNYEAQ. The CDR3 coding sequence is TGTGCCAGCAGCCATGGACTAGCGACCGGGGAGCTGTTTTTT. This translates into CASSHGLATGELFF. The complete variable domain, with remaining parts taken from reference TRBV7-6 and TRBJ2-2, reads GAGVSQSPRYKVTKRGQDVALRCDPISGHVSLYWYRQALGQGPEFLTYFNYEAQQDKSGLPNDRFSAERPEGSISTLTIQRTEQRDSAMYRCASSHGLATGELFFGEGSRLTVL.

This clone was counted between two and nine times. J is TRBJ2-5 and V is TRBV27, with 7 bases aligning to TRBD1. Germline CDR1 reads MNHEY; CDR2 reads SMNVEV (reference sequence). J gave up 5 bases and V 4 bases, and 4 bases lay outside the gene matches. The CDR3 has 13 amino acids. In DNA form, the CDR3 reads TGTGCCAGCAGTTACAGGGGTAGGGAGACCCAGTACTTC. This gives the protein CASSYRGRETQYF.

Written as DNA, the CDR3 is TGTGCCAGCTCACCAGTAGGGACCAGCTATGGCTACACCTTC. Translated, it gives CASSPVGTSYGYTF. This chain connects TRBV18 to TRBJ1-2; D is possibly TRBD1 (5 bases). From germline, CDR1 is KGHSH and CDR2 LQKENI. The CDR3 spans 14 residues. Trimming took 2 bases from V and 4 from J, leaving 11 bases between them. Combining the CDR3 with reference TRBV18 and TRBJ1-2 gives the whole variable domain NAGVMQNPRHLVRRRGQEARLRCSPMKGHSHVYWYRQLPEEGLKFMVYLQKENIIDESGMPKERFSAEFPKEGPSILRIQQVVRGDSAAYFCASSPVGTSYGYTFGSGTRLTVV.

This clone was seen only a few times. V and J are TRBV18 and TRBJ2-3; perhaps TRBD2 as D (6 bases). Between the trimmed V and J ends, which lost 3 bases and 2 bases, there was a span of 12 bases. The CDR3 sequence is 15 residues long. Germline CDR1 reads KGHSH; CDR2 reads LQKENI. This chain's CDR3 is CASSPARRVTDTQYF. CDR3 nucleotides: TGTGCCAGCTCACCGGCGAGGAGGGTCACAGATACGCAGTATTTT.

In DNA form, the CDR3 reads TGTGCCAGCTATTCCGCGAACACCGGGGAGCTGTTTTTT. Amino acid sequence: CASYSANTGELFF. The V call is TRBV28, the J call TRBJ2-2, with no clear D. The CDR3 has 13 amino acids. V gave up 8 bases and J gave up 0 bases, with 7 bases separating them. The germline V gene has CDR1 MDHEN and CDR2 SYDVKM.

J is TRBJ2-2 and V is TRBV7-7; possible D gene TRBD1, 5 bases. The CDR3 length is 16 residues. V gave up 1 base and J gave up 2 bases, with 11 bases separating them. Germline values: CDR1 SSHAT, CDR2 FNYEAQ (reference sequence). In DNA, the CDR3 is TGTGCCAGCAGCTTAGTTTGGGGCAGCAACACCGGGGAGCTGTTTTTT. Its translation is CASSLVWGSNTGELFF.

The J gene is TRBJ1-1, the V gene TRBV7-9; a weak D match, TRBD1 (5 bases). CDR1 and CDR2 from the germline V gene are SEHNR and FQNEAQ (reference sequence). The length of the CDR3 is 14 residues. V lost 0 bases and J 5 bases, leaving 10 bases between the germline ends. The CDR3 DNA reads as TGTGCCAGCAGCTTAGCGGGGCCGTTGACTGAAGCTTTCTTT. This translates into CASSLAGPLTEAFF.

Written as DNA, the CDR3 is TGTGCCAGTAGTAGGACTAGCGGGGGAACCGCCACCTACGAGCAGTACTTC. Protein: CASSRTSGGTATYEQYF. V gene TRBV19 combines with J gene TRBJ2-7; TRBD2 agrees at 13 bases. Germline CDR1 reads LNHDA; CDR2 reads SQIVND (reference sequence). This CDR3 has 17 residues. Trimming at V came to 4 bases and at J to 2 bases, leaving 8 bases not matched to a gene.

The chain uses TRBV6-5 and TRBJ2-5; 8 bases align to TRBD2. Trimming cost V 2 bases and J 4 bases; bases outside gene matches: 6. This CDR3 comprises 15 residues. CDR1 and CDR2 (germline): MNHEY, SVGAGI. CDR3 residues: CASSYAGGAGETQYF. In DNA, the CDR3 is TGTGCCAGCAGTTACGCCGGGGGGGCCGGAGAGACCCAGTACTTC.

This clone was counted a single time. With only one base between it and a far larger clone, this is likely a read error. This chain links TRBV5-1 with TRBJ1-1, with D hard to call. The length of the CDR3 is 12 residues. The germline CDR1 and CDR2 sequences are SGHRS and YFSETQ. CDR3 loop: CASSSLNTETFF. DNA of the CDR3: TGCGCCAGCAGCTCCTTAAATACTGAAACTTTCTTT.

In DNA, the CDR3 is TGTGCCAGCAGTCGGGGCGTGGGTCAGCCCCAGCATTTT. Encoded protein: CASSRGVGQPQHF. The rearrangement uses TRBV16 and TRBJ1-5; maybe TRBD1 (5 bases). CDR1 and CDR2 from the germline V gene are KGHSY and FQNENV. V lost 6 bases and J lost 6, with 12 bases in between. CDR3 size: 13 residues. The whole variable domain, filled in from reference TRBV16 and TRBJ1-5, reads GEEVAQTPKHLVRGEGQKAKLYCAPIKGHSYVFWYQQVLKNEFKFLISFQNENVFDETGMPKERFSAKCLPNSPCSLEIQATKLEDSAVYFCASSRGVGQPQHFGDGTRLSIL.

The V and J genes are TRBV9 and TRBJ2-7; 10 nucleotides match TRBD1. CDR3 size: 12 residues. Germline values: CDR1 SGDLS, CDR2 YYNGEE. Germline trimming cut 4 bases from V and 12 bases from J; bases unmatched to any gene: 7. CDR3 in amino acids: CASSPGTGEPYF. In nucleotides, the CDR3 is TGTGCCAGCAGCCCTGGGACAGGGGAACCGTACTTC.